Listed below are T cell receptor beta chains from one sample, sequenced in a study of cytomegalovirus exposure and HLA in healthy donors. Libraries were prepared by immunoSEQ multiplex PCR; TCRdb keeps only in-frame clonotypes and omits some of them. Found here are about 200,000 clones, 75% to 80% of them singletons; the top ten hold roughly 14%. The sequenced material came from PBMCs. These receptors all come from a woman in her twenties or thirties in good health and CMV-seropositive. Each CDR3 is given with its conserved first and last residue. Fields, in order: D gene, V gene, J gene, clone size, CDR3 protein, CDR3 DNA. D genes are given only for firm matches. Not every row has a clone size; where given, it reads once, few, many or a size class.

>TRBD2|TRBV5-6|TRBJ2-5|-
CASSLFSGLAGLGETQYF
TGTGCCAGCAGCTTGTTCTCCGGACTAGCGGGCCTGGGGGAGACCCAGTACTTC
>-|TRBV28|TRBJ1-4|-
CASSLPRGEKLFF
TGTGCCAGCAGTTTGCCTAGAGGTGAAAAACTGTTTTTT
>TRBD1|TRBV7-9|TRBJ1-4|-
CASSLGRTGGGEKLFF
TGTGCCAGCAGCTTGGGCCGGACAGGGGGAGGTGAAAAACTGTTTTTT
>-|TRBV4-1|TRBJ2-3|-
CASSQPWGGTDTQYF
TGCGCCAGCAGCCAACCATGGGGGGGCACAGATACGCAGTATTTT
>TRBD1|TRBV7-6|TRBJ1-2|-
CASSAGGSYGYTF
TGTGCCAGCAGCGCAGGGGGCAGCTATGGCTACACCTTC
>-|TRBV9|TRBJ1-5|once
CASSARRGRGNQPQHF
TGTGCCAGCAGCGCCAGGCGGGGTAGGGGCAATCAGCCCCAGCATTTT
>-|TRBV11-2|TRBJ2-7|-
CASKGYPGEDEQYF
TGTGCCAGCAAGGGTTACCCGGGGGAGGACGAGCAGTACTTC
>TRBD1|TRBV9|TRBJ1-6|-
CASSVGTDNSPLHF
TGTGCCAGCAGCGTTGGGACAGATAATTCACCCCTCCACTTT
>-|TRBV2|TRBJ1-1|-
CASRPRAAGYETEAFF
TGTGCCAGCAGACCGAGGGCGGCGGGTTACGAGACTGAAGCTTTCTTT
>TRBD1|TRBV15|TRBJ1-1|-
CATARGAEAFF
TGTGCCACCGCCAGGGGGGCTGAAGCTTTCTTT